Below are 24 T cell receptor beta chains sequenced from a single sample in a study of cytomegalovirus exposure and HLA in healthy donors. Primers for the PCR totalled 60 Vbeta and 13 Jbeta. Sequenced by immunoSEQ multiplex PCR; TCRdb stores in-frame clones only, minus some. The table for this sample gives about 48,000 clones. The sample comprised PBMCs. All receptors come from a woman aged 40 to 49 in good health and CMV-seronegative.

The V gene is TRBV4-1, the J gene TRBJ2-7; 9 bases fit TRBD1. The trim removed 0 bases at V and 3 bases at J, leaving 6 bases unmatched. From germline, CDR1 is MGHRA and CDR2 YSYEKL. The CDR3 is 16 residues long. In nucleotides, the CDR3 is TGCGCCAGCAGCCAAGATATGAGGGGACAGGGCTACGAGCAGTACTTC. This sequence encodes CASSQDMRGQGYEQYF.

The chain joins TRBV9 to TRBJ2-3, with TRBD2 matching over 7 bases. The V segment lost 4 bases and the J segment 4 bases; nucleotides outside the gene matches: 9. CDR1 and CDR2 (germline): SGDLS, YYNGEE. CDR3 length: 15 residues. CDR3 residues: CASSPRDYMADTQYF. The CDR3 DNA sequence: TGTGCCAGCAGCCCCCGGGACTATATGGCAGATACGCAGTATTTT.

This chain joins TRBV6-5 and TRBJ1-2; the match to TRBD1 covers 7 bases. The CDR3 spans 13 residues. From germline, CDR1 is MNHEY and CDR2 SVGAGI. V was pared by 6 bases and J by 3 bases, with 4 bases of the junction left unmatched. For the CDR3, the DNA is TGTGCCAGCAGGACTGACAGGGACTATGGCTACACCTTC. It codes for CASRTDRDYGYTF.

The CDR3 DNA follows: TGTGCCAGCAGCTCGCGGTACGGTTCACCCCTCCACTTT. It translates to CASSSRYGSPLHF. The rearrangement links TRBV7-6 to TRBJ1-6, with no clear D. The V gene's germline CDR1 is SGHVS and CDR2 FNYEAQ. V lost 4 bases, J lost 9 bases, and 10 bases lay in between. This CDR3 spans 13 amino acids.

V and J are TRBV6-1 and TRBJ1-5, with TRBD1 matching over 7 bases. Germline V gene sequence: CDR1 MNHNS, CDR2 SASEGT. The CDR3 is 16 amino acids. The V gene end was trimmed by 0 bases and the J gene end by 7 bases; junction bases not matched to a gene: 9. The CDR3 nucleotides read TGTGCCAGCAGTGAAGCTAAAGGGGGCAAGTGGCAGCCCCAGCATTTT. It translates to CASSEAKGGKWQPQHF.

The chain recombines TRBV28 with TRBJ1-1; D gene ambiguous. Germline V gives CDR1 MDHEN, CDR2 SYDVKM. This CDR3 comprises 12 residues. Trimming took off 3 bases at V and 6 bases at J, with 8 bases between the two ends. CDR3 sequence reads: CASSLAGAEAFF. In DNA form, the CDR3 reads TGTGCCAGCAGTTTGGCAGGTGCTGAAGCTTTCTTT.

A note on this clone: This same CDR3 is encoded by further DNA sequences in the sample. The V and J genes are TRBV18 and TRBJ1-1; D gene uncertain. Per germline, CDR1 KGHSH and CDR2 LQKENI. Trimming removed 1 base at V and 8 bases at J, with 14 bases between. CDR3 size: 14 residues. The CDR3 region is CASSPLASGEEAFF. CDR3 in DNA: TGTGCCAGCTCACCACTAGCCAGTGGGGAGGAAGCTTTCTTT.

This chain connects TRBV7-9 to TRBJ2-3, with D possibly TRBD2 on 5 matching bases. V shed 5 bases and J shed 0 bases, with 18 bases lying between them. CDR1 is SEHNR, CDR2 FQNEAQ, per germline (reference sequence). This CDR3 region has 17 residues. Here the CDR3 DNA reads TGTGCCAGCAGCCCCGCTTGGCTAGCATCTAGCACAGATACGCAGTATTTT. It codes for CASSPAWLASSTDTQYF.

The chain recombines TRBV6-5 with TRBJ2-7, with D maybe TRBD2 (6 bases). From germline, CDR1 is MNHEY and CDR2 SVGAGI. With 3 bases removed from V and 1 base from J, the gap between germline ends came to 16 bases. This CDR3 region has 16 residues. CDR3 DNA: TGTGCCAGCAGTTATAGGGCCGGGACTGCTTCCTACGAGCAGTACTTC. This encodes CASSYRAGTASYEQYF.

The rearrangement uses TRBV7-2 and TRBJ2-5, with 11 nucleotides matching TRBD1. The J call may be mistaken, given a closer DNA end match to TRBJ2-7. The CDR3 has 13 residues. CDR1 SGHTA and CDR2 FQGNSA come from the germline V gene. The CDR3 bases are TGTGCCAGCAGCAAGGGACAGGGGGGCGAGCAGTACTTC. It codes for CASSKGQGGEQYF.

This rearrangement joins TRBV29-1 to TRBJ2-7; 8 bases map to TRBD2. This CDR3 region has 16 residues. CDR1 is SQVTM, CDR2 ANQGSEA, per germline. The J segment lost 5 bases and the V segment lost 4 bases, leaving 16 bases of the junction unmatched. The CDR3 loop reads CSVARLTPGLGDEQYF. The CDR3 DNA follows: TGCAGCGTTGCCCGTTTGACTCCGGGACTAGGGGACGAGCAGTACTTC.

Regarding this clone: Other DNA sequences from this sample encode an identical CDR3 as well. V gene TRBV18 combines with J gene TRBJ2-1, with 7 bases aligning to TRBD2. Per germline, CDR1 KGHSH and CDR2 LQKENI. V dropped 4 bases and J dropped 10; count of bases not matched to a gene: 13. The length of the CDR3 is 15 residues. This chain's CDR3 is CASSLRGGREGEQFF. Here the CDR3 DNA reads TGTGCCAGCTCACTAAGAGGCGGGAGAGAGGGGGAGCAGTTCTTC.

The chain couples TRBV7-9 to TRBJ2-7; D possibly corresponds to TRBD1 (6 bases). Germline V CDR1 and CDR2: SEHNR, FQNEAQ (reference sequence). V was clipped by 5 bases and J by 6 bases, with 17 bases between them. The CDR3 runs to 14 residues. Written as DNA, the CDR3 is TGTGCCAGCAGCCGAACAGGGAAAGGTTTCGAGCAGTACTTC. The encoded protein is CASSRTGKGFEQYF.

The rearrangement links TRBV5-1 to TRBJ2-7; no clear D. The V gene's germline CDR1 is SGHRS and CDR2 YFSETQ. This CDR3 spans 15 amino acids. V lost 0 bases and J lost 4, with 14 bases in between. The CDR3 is CASSLVAGFEYEQYF. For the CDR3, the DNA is TGCGCCAGCAGCTTGGTAGCCGGGTTTGAGTACGAGCAGTACTTC. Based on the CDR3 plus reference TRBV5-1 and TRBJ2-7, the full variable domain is KAGVTQTPRYLIKTRGQQVTLSCSPISGHRSVSWYQQTPGQGLQFLFEYFSETQRNKGNFPGRFSGRQFSNSRSEMNVSTLELGDSALYLCASSLVAGFEYEQYFGPGTRLTVT.

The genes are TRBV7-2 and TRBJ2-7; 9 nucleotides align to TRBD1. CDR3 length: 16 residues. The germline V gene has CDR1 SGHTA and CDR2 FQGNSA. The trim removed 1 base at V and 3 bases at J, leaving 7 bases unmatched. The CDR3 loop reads CASSLVPGQGLYEQYF. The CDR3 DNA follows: TGTGCCAGCAGCTTAGTTCCGGGACAGGGACTCTACGAGCAGTACTTC. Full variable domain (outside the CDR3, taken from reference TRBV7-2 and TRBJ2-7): GAGVSQSPSNKVTEKGKDVELRCDPISGHTALYWYRQSLGQGLEFLIYFQGNSAPDKSGLPSDRFSAERTGGSVSTLTIQRTQQEDSAVYLCASSLVPGQGLYEQYFGPGTRLTVT.

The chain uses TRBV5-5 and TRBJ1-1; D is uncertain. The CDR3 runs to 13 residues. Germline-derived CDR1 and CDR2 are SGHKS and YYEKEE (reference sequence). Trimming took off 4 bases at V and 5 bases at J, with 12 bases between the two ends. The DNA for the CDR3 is TGTGCCAGCAGCGCTGTTGAGCGGACTGAAGCTTTCTTT. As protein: CASSAVERTEAFF.

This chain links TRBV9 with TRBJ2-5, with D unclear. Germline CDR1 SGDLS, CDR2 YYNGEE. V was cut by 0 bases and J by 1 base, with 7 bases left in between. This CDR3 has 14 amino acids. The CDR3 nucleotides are TGTGCCAGCAGCGTAGCAGGCAGCCAAGAGACCCAGTACTTC. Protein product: CASSVAGSQETQYF.

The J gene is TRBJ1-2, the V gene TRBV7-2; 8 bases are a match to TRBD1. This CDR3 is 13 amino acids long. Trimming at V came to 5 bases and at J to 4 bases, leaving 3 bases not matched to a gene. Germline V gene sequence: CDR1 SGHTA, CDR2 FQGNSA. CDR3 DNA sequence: TGTGCCAGCAGCCCAGGACAGGGCTATGGCTACACCTTC. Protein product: CASSPGQGYGYTF.

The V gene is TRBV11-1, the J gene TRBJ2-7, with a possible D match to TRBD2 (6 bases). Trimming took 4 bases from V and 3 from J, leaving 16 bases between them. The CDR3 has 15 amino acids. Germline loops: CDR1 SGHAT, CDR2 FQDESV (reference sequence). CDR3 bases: TGTGCCAGCAGCTCTGACAGCGGGCGGTTCTACGAGCAGTACTTC. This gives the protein CASSSDSGRFYEQYF.

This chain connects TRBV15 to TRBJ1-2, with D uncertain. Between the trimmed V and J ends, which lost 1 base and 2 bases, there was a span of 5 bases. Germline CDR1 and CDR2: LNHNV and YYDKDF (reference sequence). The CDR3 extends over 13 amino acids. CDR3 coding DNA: TGTGCCACCAGCAGAGGTTTAAACTATGGCTACACCTTC. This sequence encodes CATSRGLNYGYTF. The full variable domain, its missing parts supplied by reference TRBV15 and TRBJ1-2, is DAMVIQNPRYQVTQFGKPVTLSCSQTLNHNVMYWYQQKSSQAPKLLFHYYDKDFNNEADTPDNFQSRRPNTSFCFLDIRSPGLGDTAMYLCATSRGLNYGYTFGSGTRLTVV.

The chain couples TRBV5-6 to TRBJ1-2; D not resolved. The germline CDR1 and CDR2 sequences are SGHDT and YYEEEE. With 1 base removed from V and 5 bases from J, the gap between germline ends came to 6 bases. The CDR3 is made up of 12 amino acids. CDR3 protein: CASSLFAYGYTF. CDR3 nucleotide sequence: TGTGCCAGCAGCTTGTTTGCGTATGGCTACACCTTC.

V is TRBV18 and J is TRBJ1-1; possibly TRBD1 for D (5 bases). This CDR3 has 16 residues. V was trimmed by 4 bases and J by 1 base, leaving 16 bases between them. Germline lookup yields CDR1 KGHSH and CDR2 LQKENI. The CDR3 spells CASSLLPGDPNTEAFF. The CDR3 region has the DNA TGTGCCAGCTCACTTCTTCCGGGGGACCCGAACACTGAAGCTTTCTTT.

CDR3 sequence reads: CASSLALGGLGTEAFF. DNA for the CDR3: TGTGCCAGCAGCTTAGCGCTGGGAGGGCTGGGCACTGAAGCTTTCTTT. This chain links TRBV7-9 with TRBJ1-1; D not resolved. The V gene lost 0 bases and the J gene lost 4 bases, with 15 bases spanning the gap. Germline CDR1 reads SEHNR; CDR2 reads FQNEAQ (reference sequence). CDR3 length: 16 amino acids.

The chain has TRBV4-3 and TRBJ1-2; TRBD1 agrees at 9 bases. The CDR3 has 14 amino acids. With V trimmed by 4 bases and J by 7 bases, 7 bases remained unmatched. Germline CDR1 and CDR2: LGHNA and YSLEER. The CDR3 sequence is CASSLDRGGRGYTF. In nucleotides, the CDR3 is TGCGCCAGCAGCCTGGACAGGGGAGGTCGTGGCTACACCTTC.